These T cell receptor beta chains were read from a single sample in a study of blood T cell repertoires in COVID-19. Method: immunoSEQ multiplex PCR; TCRdb's copy keeps in-frame clones and lacks some. The sample yields some 670,000 clones, 85% to 90% seen once. The sample taken for sequencing was peripheral blood. The receptors come from a woman between 18 and 29 years old with acute or convalescent COVID-19. The CDR3 runs from the conserved cysteine through the conserved F or W. The D gene is left open where the match is weak. A clone size is listed for some rows: how often the clone was seen (once, few, many), or a class if it is expanded.

TRBJ1-2 | 13 | - | TRBV5-1 | - | TGCGCCAGCAGCGACAAGAATAACTATGGCTACACCTTC | CASSDKNNYGYTF
TRBJ2-1 | 12 | - | TRBV3-1/TRBV3-2 | - | TGTGCCAGCAGCTTACCGGAGGGCGAGCAGTTCTTC | CASSLPEGEQFF
TRBJ1-1 | 13 | - | TRBV6-6 | - | TGTGCCAGCAGCAATAGGAGCCTCGGTGAAGCTTTCTTT | CASSNRSLGEAFF
TRBJ2-7 | 16 | TRBD1 | TRBV27 | - | TGTGCCAGCAGTTTAACCGGGACAGGGGGATCCTACGAGCAGTACTTC | CASSLTGTGGSYEQYF
TRBJ2-2 | 11 | - | TRBV29-1 | - | TGCAGCGTTAGACTAACCGGGGAGCTGTTTTTT | CSVRLTGELFF
TRBJ2-6 | 15 | - | TRBV14 | - | TGTGCCAGCAGCTCTGCGGGGACCGGGGCCAACGTCCTGACTTTC | CASSSAGTGANVLTF
TRBJ1-6 | 14 | TRBD1 | TRBV25-1 | - | TGTGCCAGTCACTCCGACAGGGGAAATTCACCCCTCCACTTT | CASHSDRGNSPLHF
TRBJ2-5 | 13 | TRBD2 | TRBV19 | once | TGTGCCAGTAGTATTGGTAGCGGGTGGGACCAGTACTTC | CASSIGSGWDQYF
TRBJ2-2 | 18 | TRBD2 | TRBV3-1/TRBV3-2 | - | TGTGCCAGCAGTCCCGGATGTGCCAGCGGGGAGGACACCGGGGAGCTGTTTTTT | CASSPGCASGEDTGELFF
TRBJ1-1 | 16 | - | TRBV21-1 | - | TGTGCCAGCAGCAAAGCGGATGACGACTTGAACACTGAAGCTTTCTTT | CASSKADDDLNTEAFF
TRBJ1-3 | 15 | - | TRBV30 | - | TGTGCCTGGAGTGTACGGGTCAGCTCTGGAAACACCATATATTTT | CAWSVRVSSGNTIYF
TRBJ1-6 | 15 | - | TRBV5-1 | - | TGCGCCAGCAATGAGGAGGGGACCTATAATTCACCCCTCCACTTT | CASNEEGTYNSPLHF
TRBJ1-5 | 15 | TRBD1 | TRBV27 | - | TGTGCCAGCAGTAACGACAGGGGGCGCGGGCAGCCCCAGCATTTT | CASSNDRGRGQPQHF